One and the same sample provided the 20 T cell receptor beta chains below, sequenced in a study of T cell changes during pregnancy in multiple sclerosis. Sequencing used immunoSEQ multiplex PCR; TCRdb keeps in-frame clones, though not all of them. Of 10,000 to 15,000 clones in the sample, approximately 88% were seen once. The sequencing here drew on CD8+ T cells from peripheral blood mononuclear cells, taken in the second trimester of pregnancy. These receptors all stem from a female donor in good health, enrolled as a control in a pregnancy study.

The rearrangement links TRBV7-9 to TRBJ2-7; D is ambiguous. V lost 1 base, J lost 4 bases, and 11 bases lay in between. Germline V gives CDR1 SEHNR, CDR2 FQNEAQ (reference sequence). The CDR3 covers 14 residues. The CDR3 is CASSLVAASYEQYF. The DNA for the CDR3 is TGTGCCAGCAGCTTAGTAGCCGCAAGTTACGAGCAGTACTTC.

The chain uses TRBV15 and TRBJ1-1, with D possibly matching TRBD1 (6 bases). V was shortened by 1 base and J by 1 base, with 10 bases between the two germline ends. The germline CDR1 and CDR2 sequences are LNHNV and YYDKDF (reference sequence). This CDR3 region has 15 residues. CDR3 nucleotides: TGTGCCACCAGCAGAGGGATAGGGGGGAACACTGAAGCTTTCTTT. Protein: CATSRGIGGNTEAFF.

This clone is medium-sized by share. The genes are TRBV19 and TRBJ2-5, with 13 positions matching TRBD2. Germline V gene sequence: CDR1 LNHDA, CDR2 SQIVND (reference sequence). This CDR3 comprises 15 residues. V lost 6 bases to trimming and J lost 5 bases; unmatched junction nucleotides: 6. CDR3 sequence reads: CASSKTSGGFETQYF. In DNA, the CDR3 is TGTGCCAGTAGCAAGACTAGCGGGGGGTTTGAGACCCAGTACTTC.

This sequence joins TRBV4-3 and TRBJ1-3; TRBD1 might be the D (6 bases). This CDR3 has 15 residues. The germline V and J ends were trimmed by 1 base and 0 bases, with 7 bases remaining between them. Germline CDR1 is LGHNA and CDR2 is YSLEER. The chain's CDR3 is CASSQGGGSGNTIYF. CDR3 sequence (DNA): TGCGCCAGCAGCCAAGGAGGGGGCTCTGGAAACACCATATATTTT.

This clone was seen only a few times. CDR3 nucleotide sequence: TGTGCCAGCAGCAAAGGGAGGGGGCGCGACACAGATACGCAGTATTTT. Its translation is CASSKGRGRDTDTQYF. The J gene is TRBJ2-3, the V gene TRBV21-1; the DNA was not used to check the table's D call, TRBD1. TRBV21-1 constitutes a pseudogene. This CDR3 is 16 amino acids long.

The chain uses TRBV11-2 and TRBJ2-7, with 15 positions matching TRBD2. V lost 5 bases to trimming and J lost 6 bases; unmatched junction nucleotides: 5. CDR3 length: 15 amino acids. From germline, CDR1 is SGHAT and CDR2 FQNNGV. This CDR3 reads CASSPWTSGRAEQYF. The CDR3 region has the DNA TGTGCCAGCAGCCCCTGGACTAGCGGGAGGGCCGAGCAGTACTTC. Together with reference TRBV11-2 and TRBJ2-7, the CDR3 gives the full variable domain: EAGVAQSPRYKIIEKRQSVAFWCNPISGHATLYWYQQILGQGPKLLIQFQNNGVVDDSQLPKDRFSAERLKGVDSTLKIQPAKLEDSAVYLCASSPWTSGRAEQYFGPGTRLTVT.

J is TRBJ1-1 and V is TRBV7-9, with D hard to call. The germline V gene has CDR1 SEHNR and CDR2 FQNEAQ (reference sequence). V lost 1 base to trimming and J lost 6 bases, with 12 bases between them. The CDR3 is made up of 14 amino acids. The CDR3 DNA reads as TGTGCCAGCAGCTTAGGGCACCCCGGGGCTGAAGCTTTCTTT. It yields the protein CASSLGHPGAEAFF.

This clone was observed a handful of times. This rearrangement joins TRBV6-5 to TRBJ2-7, with 10 bases that match TRBD1. The trim removed 5 bases at V and 3 bases at J, leaving 7 bases unmatched. Germline V gene data show CDR1 as MNHEY and CDR2 as SVGAGI. The CDR3 has 15 amino acids. In DNA, the CDR3 is TGTGCCAGCAGTACCGGGACAGGGGCCTACTACGAGCAGTACTTC. Its protein product is CASSTGTGAYYEQYF.

The chain uses TRBV7-3 and TRBJ2-2, with D possibly TRBD2 on 6 matching bases. The CDR3 extends over 17 amino acids. Germline lookup yields CDR1 SGHTA and CDR2 FQGTGA. V lost 5 bases to trimming and J lost 4 bases, with 20 bases between them. The CDR3 here is CASSLGTHRRGTGELFF. In DNA form, the CDR3 reads TGTGCCAGCAGCCTGGGGACTCACCGGCGAGGCACCGGGGAGCTGTTTTTT.

The V gene is TRBV19, the J gene TRBJ1-2; tentative D call: TRBD1 (5 bases). The CDR3 spans 12 residues. CDR1 and CDR2 (germline): LNHDA, SQIVND (reference sequence). Trimming took 9 bases from V and 2 from J, leaving 10 bases between them. As DNA, the CDR3 is TGTGCCAGCACGGACAAGAACTATGGCTACACCTTC. Amino acid sequence: CASTDKNYGYTF.

The chain combines TRBV6-1 with TRBJ1-2, with D possibly matching TRBD1 (5 bases). Germline CDR1 MNHNS, CDR2 SASEGT. Trimming shortened V by 8 bases and J by 6 bases, and 22 bases separated the two germline ends. The CDR3 spans 15 residues. In DNA form, the CDR3 reads TGTGCCAGCGGGGACTGGCAGGTGCTTGGTGATGGCTACACCTTC. Translating it yields CASGDWQVLGDGYTF.

V is TRBV6-5 and J is TRBJ2-6; D call uncertain. The CDR3 is 15 amino acids. V lost 4 bases and J lost 3, with 10 bases in between. CDR1 and CDR2 from the germline V gene are MNHEY and SVGAGI. The CDR3 DNA sequence: TGTGCCAGCAGTTCCCGGGTGCTTGGGGCCAACGTCCTGACTTTC. As protein: CASSSRVLGANVLTF.

The chain carries TRBV30 and TRBJ1-5; 11 bases line up with TRBD1. Looked up from germline, CDR1 is GTSNPN and CDR2 is SVGIG (reference sequence). J lost 3 bases, V lost 3 bases, and 10 bases had no gene match. CDR3 size: 17 residues. The CDR3 coding sequence is TGTGCCTGGAGACTCCCCGGGACAGGGGGGATCAATCAGCCCCAGCATTTT. Protein sequence: CAWRLPGTGGINQPQHF.

The chain employs TRBV6-5 and TRBJ2-5, with D tentatively TRBD2 (7 bases). The CDR3 extends over 15 amino acids. The germline gives CDR1 MNHEY, CDR2 SVGAGI. Between the trimmed V and J ends, which lost 0 bases and 6 bases, there was a span of 14 bases. The CDR3 reads CASSYSGGQGKTQYF. The CDR3 DNA sequence: TGTGCCAGCAGTTACTCGGGGGGGCAGGGAAAGACCCAGTACTTC.

The chain uses TRBV18 and TRBJ2-3; TRBD2 aligns across 10 bases. The V gene's germline CDR1 is KGHSH and CDR2 LQKENI. This CDR3 has 17 amino acids. After removal of 5 bases from V and 4 bases from J, the junction contained 12 bases not matched to a gene. For the CDR3, the DNA is TGTGCCAGCTCATATCCTGAAAAGCGGGAGGGTCCAGATACGCAGTATTTT. Amino acids: CASSYPEKREGPDTQYF.

The genes are TRBV9 and TRBJ1-3; D call uncertain. The CDR3 is 14 residues long. Germline CDR1 is SGDLS and CDR2 is YYNGEE. The V end was cut by 4 bases, the J end by 4 bases, with 12 bases between. The CDR3 nucleotides are TGTGCCAGCAGCCTCGCCCTAGGAGGAAACACCATATATTTT. It translates to CASSLALGGNTIYF.

The V and J genes are TRBV6-5 and TRBJ1-2; a possible D gene is TRBD1 (6 bases). CDR1 is MNHEY and CDR2 is SVGAGI in the germline V gene. V shed 7 bases and J shed 2 bases, with 17 bases lying between them. CDR3 length: 15 residues. The CDR3 reads CASKDPDSTNYGYTF. CDR3 DNA sequence: TGTGCCAGCAAGGACCCGGACAGTACCAACTATGGCTACACCTTC.

The chain recombines TRBV4-2 with TRBJ2-6, with 10 bases matching TRBD1. CDR3 size: 21 residues. J lost 1 base, V lost 4 bases, and 16 bases had no gene match. Germline CDR1 is LGHNA and CDR2 is YNFKEQ. This CDR3 is CASSRATHRDRGASGANVLTF. The CDR3 DNA is TGTGCCAGCAGCCGAGCAACCCACCGGGACAGGGGCGCTTCTGGGGCCAACGTCCTGACTTTC.

The J gene is TRBJ1-2, the V gene TRBV10-3, with D maybe TRBD1 (5 bases). CDR1 is ENHRY and CDR2 is SYGVKD in the germline V gene. With 0 bases removed from V and 7 bases from J, the gap between germline ends came to 12 bases. CDR3 length: 14 residues. The CDR3 nucleotides read TGTGCCATCAGTGAGTCGAAAGGGAGGGGTGGCTACACCTTC. Amino acids: CAISESKGRGGYTF.

CDR3 sequence (DNA): TGTGCCAGCAGTCCCGCGGGGGGCGGGCCGAGGAACACTGAAGCTTTCTTT. As protein: CASSPAGGGPRNTEAFF. The chain combines TRBV27 with TRBJ1-1, with a possible D match to TRBD1 (6 bases). Germline V gives CDR1 MNHEY, CDR2 SMNVEV (reference sequence). The CDR3 extends over 17 amino acids. The V gene lost 5 bases and the J gene lost 1 base, with 20 bases spanning the gap.